This T cell receptor beta chain originates from a study of blood T cell repertoires in COVID-19. Sequencing used immunoSEQ multiplex PCR; TCRdb keeps in-frame clones, though not all of them. The sample holds 180,000 or so clones; around 83% are singletons and the top ten take about 3.6%. All enrollees were roughly 18 to 90 years old and from 24 US areas. The J segment lost 2 bases and the V segment lost 3 bases, leaving 7 bases of the junction unmatched. The germline V gene has CDR1 SQVTM and CDR2 ANQGSEA. This CDR3 comprises 14 residues. The sequence derives from a woman aged 45-65 years in a cohort exposed to, infected with or recovered from COVID-19 (not recorded which). The sequenced sample was PBMCs or T cells enriched from blood (not recorded which). The V call is TRBV29-1, the J call TRBJ2-7; 7 bases line up with TRBD1. The CDR3 nucleotides read TGCAGCGTTGAGGAACAGGGGTTGACCTACGAGCAGTACTTC. This sequence encodes CSVEEQGLTYEQYF.